This T cell receptor (beta chain) stems from a study of T cells in Graves' hyperthyroidism and ophthalmopathy. Study-level points and caveats: A model of 13 V-J pairs discriminated ophthalmopathy from stable hyperthyroidism.

The source material, RNA transcripts, was used to amplify TCR beta CDR3 regions. A set of HTBI primers served as the primers for a first-round RT-PCR of the TCR CDR3. One entry per CDR3 protein results from TCRdb running MiXCR on the multiplex PCR reads. The sample includes 500,000 to 600,000 distinct CDR3 sequences, 40% to 50% of them seen just once. This clonotype came up many times. Its antigen is not identified. The V gene's germline CDR1 is SGHRS and CDR2 YFSETQ. CDR3 length: 15 amino acids. Trimming stripped 0 bases from V and 1 base from J, with 10 bases between. Exclusion criteria comprised uncontrolled infection, other autoimmune disease, pregnancy or lactation.

The sequence was collected from an adult woman with Graves' disease, either hyperthyroidism or ophthalmopathy (not recorded which). The sequenced sample was peripheral blood or thyroid tissue (not recorded which). This chain uses TRBV5-1 with TRBJ1-1; D gene ambiguous. CDR3 in DNA: TGCGCCAGCAGCTTGGACCCTCCTCAGAACACTGAAGCTTTCTTT. Translating it yields CASSLDPPQNTEAFF.